This TCR beta chain was documented in a study of radiation and T cells in renal cell carcinoma (TCRdb year 2020). Concerning the study at large: Samples came from a clinical trial, in which primary renal cell carcinomas received 15 Gy stereotactic body radiation therapy followed by nephrectomy 4 weeks later. In total, about 53 samples, comprising around 25 tumors and some 27 peripheral blood samples, were subjected to TCR beta sequencing. In the 40 to 60 samples combined, 4,016,671 unique CDR3 nucleotide sequences were found, encoding roughly 2.5 million unique CDR3 amino acid sequences.

The immunoSEQ kit was used, according to the manufacturer's recommendations, to generate TCR beta libraries from genomic DNA. For library preparation, a first multiplex PCR was performed with proprietary primers, followed by a second PCR in which unique barcodes were added, and bead cleanups were performed after each round. Each sample batch included a kit-provided positive control reaction and a negative control reaction. The final libraries were assessed on an Agilent 4200 TapeStation D1000 ScreenTape, pooled by volume, and quantified by qPCR. Sequencing was performed on an Illumina NextSeq500 with a MidOutput 150-cycle cartridge, and 156 Read1 and 15 Index1 cycles were run with kit custom primers. The pooled library was loaded at around 0.98 pM, with a roughly 20% PhiX control spiked in. The authors processed their data as follows. The vendor-processed data were analyzed in R, and a clonotype was defined as all T cells that share the same CDR3 nucleotide sequence. In the clone abundance analyses, frequencies were normalized to the 10,000 most abundant clones in each sample. Public T cell clones, which averaged fewer than five per sample, were excluded before analysis. An abundance difference of at least 32-fold between compartments was the criterion for calling clonotypes tumor-enriched or baseline blood-enriched. A beta-binomial differential abundance model was used to identify clonotypes that were expanded or contracted between blood time points. Tumor-blood repertoire similarity was measured with the Baroni-Urbani and Buser coefficient, and groups were compared using two-tailed Wilcoxon tests in R. TCRdb provides this immuneACCESS table in a form limited to in-frame rearrangements. Some clones are lacking; in checked studies, under half of them reflect an unresolved V gene, and why the rest are absent is not known. V and J calls and clone size are as listed in that table; D and trimming were resolved from the DNA. In all, the sample holds approximately 100,000 clones, and around nine tenths of those were seen once. The ten largest clonotypes hold less than 10% of the sample.

This specimen's time point label, interpreted: baseline pretreatment blood. The treatment or condition label of this sample denotes: 15 Gy SBRT to primary tumor, nephrectomy 4 weeks later. To follow tumor-enriched clonotypes, serial peripheral blood was collected from radiation-treated patients at baseline and at 2 weeks and 4 weeks after SBRT. All patients had renal cell carcinoma with clear cell pathology. The QIAamp DNA Blood Mini Kit (Qiagen) was used to prepare genomic DNA for TCR sequencing. Only samples passing all quality control checks were included in the analyses. Comment on this clone: The antigen this receptor binds is unknown. The input lacks base qualities; no much larger clone sits a single base away.

CDR1 and CDR2 are drawn from the germline V gene: MDHEN, SYDVKM. Inclusive of the bounding cysteine and phenylalanine, the CDR3 is 14 residues long. The sequence is cut down to CDR3 DNA, 42 bases in frame from base 1. V is pared back by 8 bases and J by 1 base, with 12 bases lying between the germline termini. Overall study results and their limits: Top tumor clonotypes rose in blood from baseline to 2 weeks post-radiation, then contracted by 4 weeks, suggesting transient expansion of tumor-resident clones. Because the trial had a single-armed design, the trial could not examine how radiation dose or scheduling affected the TCR repertoire. Tracking of blood repertoire dynamics stopped at less than five weeks after treatment, with no follow-up past that point. Because pretreatment tumor biopsies were not available, the study could not determine whether clonotypes were already present within the tumor at baseline.

The input for sequencing was blood, taken from a patient whose treatment included radiotherapy and nephrectomy. The chain couples TRBV28 to TRBJ2-4; a tentative D call is TRBD2 (6 bases match). This receptor was taken from a man aged 50 to 60 with renal cell carcinoma. The sequenced DNA: TGTGCCAGCGCCCTGAGCGGGGCCAAAAACATTCAGTACTTC. The resulting protein is CASALSGAKNIQYF.